This TCR beta chain derives from a study of beta chain features in type 1 diabetes. Study-level findings and limits: Shorter TCRB CDR3s, moderately but significantly so, marked every one of the four CD4+ subsets in Type 1 diabetes patients.

The germline gives CDR1 MNHEY, CDR2 SMNVEV (reference sequence). The CDR3 sequence is 11 residues long. The ends were cut back, 4 bases at V and 5 bases at J, with 5 bases in the middle. Reverse transcribing all isolated RNA meant expressed TCRB transcripts were sequenced. Produced via immunoSEQ multiplex PCR; TCRdb's table is partial and in-frame only. The sample holds some 640,000 clones, over 12% seen once. A remark on this clone: The antigen remains unidentified.

Purity above 95% was achieved in all sorted populations. Specimen: naive CD4+ T cells from blood. This chain joins TRBV27 and TRBJ1-1; D not resolved. The TCR originated in a young man with type 1 diabetes. CDR3: CASSWRTEAFF. The CDR3 nucleotides are TGTGCCAGCAGTTGGAGGACTGAAGCTTTCTTT.